This TCR beta chain is drawn from a study of OX40 agonist ivuxolimab in advanced cancers. J was trimmed by 3 bases and V by 4 bases; bases with no gene match: 13. CDR1 is MGHDK, CDR2 SYGVNS, per germline. This CDR3 region has 17 residues. The table came from immunoSEQ multiplex PCR; TCRdb's copy has only in-frame clones and leaves some out. The table includes approximately 70,000 clones, 85% to 95% detected once. The source material was CD4+ or CD8+ T cells sorted from blood, sampled in a trial of the OX40 agonist ivuxolimab. This chain connects TRBV25-1 to TRBJ2-7; the match to TRBD1 covers 9 bases. This clonotype originated in an adult with an advanced solid tumor such as melanoma, head and neck, liver or kidney cancer. The CDR3 is CASSGFSQGQGVYEQYF. CDR3 coding DNA: TGTGCCAGCAGTGGATTCAGCCAGGGACAGGGTGTCTACGAGCAGTACTTC.